The 28 T cell receptor beta chains below were found in one sample sequenced in a study of blood T cell repertoires in COVID-19. Data came from immunoSEQ multiplex PCR; TCRdb stores just in-frame clones and leaves some out. The table has fewer than 80,000 clones, roughly nine tenths seen once. The sequencing input was peripheral blood. Source of these receptors: a human donor in a cohort sampled during active COVID-19.

V is TRBV15 and J is TRBJ2-3, with 10 positions matching TRBD2. Germline V gives CDR1 LNHNV, CDR2 YYDKDF (reference sequence). Trimming cost V 4 bases and J 4 bases; bases outside gene matches: 11. The CDR3 extends over 17 amino acids. Written as DNA, the CDR3 is TGTGCCACCAGCATGGGTGGGTTACTAGCGGGGTCAGATACGCAGTATTTT. This codes for CATSMGGLLAGSDTQYF. Full variable domain (missing parts from reference TRBV15 and TRBJ2-3): DAMVIQNPRYQVTQFGKPVTLSCSQTLNHNVMYWYQQKSSQAPKLLFHYYDKDFNNEADTPDNFQSRRPNTSFCFLDIRSPGLGDTAMYLCATSMGGLLAGSDTQYFGPGTRLTVL.

The V gene is TRBV7-6, the J gene TRBJ2-3; D perhaps matches TRBD2 (6 bases). Trimming removed 0 bases from V and 2 bases from J, with 15 bases in between. This CDR3 comprises 17 residues. Germline CDR1 reads SGHVS; CDR2 reads FNYEAQ. CDR3 nucleotides: TGTGCCAGCAGCTTAGCGGGGGAGGCCCCAAACACAGATACGCAGTATTTT. Translated: CASSLAGEAPNTDTQYF.

The rearrangement uses TRBV11-1 and TRBJ1-2; D is undetermined. The ends were cut back, 5 bases at V and 4 bases at J, with 17 bases in the middle. From germline, CDR1 is SGHAT and CDR2 FQDESV (reference sequence). This CDR3 has 15 residues. The CDR3 nucleotides read TGTGCCAGCAGCACCGCACGGAGCGCCGCCTATGGCTACACCTTC. Its protein product is CASSTARSAAYGYTF.

V usage is TRBV6-6 and J usage is TRBJ2-7; 9 nucleotides match TRBD2. From germline, CDR1 is MNHNY and CDR2 SVGAGI (reference sequence). Trimming took 9 bases from V and 7 from J; bases not matched to a gene: 19. The length of the CDR3 is 16 residues. CDR3 nucleotides: TGTGCCAGTAGGAGCACGGGACTAGCAGCCGGAGGGGAGCAGTACTTC. It encodes CASRSTGLAAGGEQYF.

The chain combines TRBV7-2 with TRBJ2-3, with TRBD2 matching 9 bases. This CDR3 is 15 amino acids long. Losses at the gene ends were 2 bases for V and 5 bases for J; bases not matched to a gene: 5. CDR1 SGHTA and CDR2 FQGNSA come from the germline V gene. The CDR3 sequence: CASSLTGGRGDTQYF. The CDR3, as DNA: TGTGCCAGCAGCTTAACCGGCGGGAGGGGAGATACGCAGTATTTT.

The chain joins TRBV28 to TRBJ2-7, with D possibly matching TRBD2 (5 bases). The CDR3 length is 15 residues. Germline V gene sequence: CDR1 MDHEN, CDR2 SYDVKM. V lost 3 bases to trimming and J lost 6 bases, with 18 bases between them. CDR3 sequence (DNA): TGTGCCAGCAGTTTGGTGCGTCCCGAAGAGGGCGAGCAGTACTTC. Translating it yields CASSLVRPEEGEQYF.

The rearrangement uses TRBV5-1 and TRBJ2-1; 9 positions match TRBD1. This CDR3 has 16 amino acids. Per the germline V gene, CDR1 is SGHRS and CDR2 is YFSETQ. V shed 0 bases, J shed 4 bases, and the junction held 5 bases outside the gene matches. CDR3 coding DNA: TGCGCCAGCAGCTTGGGTGGGGGGACAGGGTACAATGAGCAGTTCTTC. Residues: CASSLGGGTGYNEQFF.

The chain has TRBV9 and TRBJ2-7; 11 bases are a match to TRBD2. The CDR3 is made up of 18 amino acids. CDR1 is SGDLS, CDR2 YYNGEE, per germline. The V segment lost 4 bases and the J segment 7 bases; nucleotides outside the gene matches: 19. This CDR3 is CASSPHAETSGITLEQYF. The CDR3 nucleotides read TGTGCCAGCAGCCCTCACGCGGAGACTAGCGGGATTACGTTGGAGCAGTACTTC.

The chain links TRBV13 to TRBJ2-3, with a tentative D call TRBD2 (6 bases). CDR1 PRHDT and CDR2 FYEKMQ come from the germline V gene (reference sequence). Between the trimmed V and J ends, which lost 4 bases and 6 bases, there was a span of 11 bases. This CDR3 spans 13 amino acids. This chain's CDR3 is CASSSAGSDTQYF. CDR3 coding DNA: TGTGCCAGCAGCTCGGCGGGGTCCGATACGCAGTATTTT.

CDR3 in amino acids: CATTTGTGIGEQYF. The CDR3 nucleotides are TGTGCCACCACCACCGGGACAGGGATAGGAGAGCAGTACTTC. V gene TRBV15 combines with J gene TRBJ2-7; 9 nucleotides agree with TRBD1. The CDR3 is 14 amino acids. V lost 7 bases to trimming and J lost 7 bases; unmatched junction nucleotides: 11. CDR1 and CDR2 from the germline V gene are LNHNV and YYDKDF (reference sequence).

This clone was recorded a few times. This chain connects TRBV24-1 to TRBJ2-2, with TRBD1 identical over 9 bases. There are 19 residues in the CDR3. CDR1 and CDR2 (germline): KGHDR, SFDVKD. V lost 2 bases, J lost 6 bases, and 15 bases stayed unmatched. The CDR3 coding sequence is TGTGCCACCAGTGATTGGGGGACAGGGACGGCTACGTTCTCCGGGGAGCTGTTTTTT. Its protein product is CATSDWGTGTATFSGELFF.

This clone has only a few counts. The chain carries TRBV19 and TRBJ1-1, with D perhaps TRBD1 (5 bases). The CDR3 consists of 14 residues. Germline V gene lookup returns CDR1 LNHDA and CDR2 SQIVND (reference sequence). Trimming pared 6 bases from V and 3 bases from J, leaving 14 bases between. DNA for the CDR3: TGTGCCAGTAGCGGGGGACTGTGGGACACTGAAGCTTTCTTT. This codes for CASSGGLWDTEAFF. Drawing the rest from reference TRBV19 and TRBJ1-1, the complete variable domain is DGGITQSPKYLFRKEGQNVTLSCEQNLNHDAMYWYRQDPGQGLRLIYYSQIVNDFQKGDIAEGYSVSREKKESFPLTVTSAQKNPTAFYLCASSGGLWDTEAFFGQGTRLTVV.

The chain is built from TRBV6-2 or TRBV6-3 and TRBJ2-7; D uncertain. V dropped 6 bases and J dropped 0 bases, with 12 bases sitting between them. Germline loops: CDR1 MNHEY, CDR2 SVGEGT. The CDR3 spans 14 residues. The CDR3 nucleotides are TGTGCCAGCAGCCGCACTGGTCCCTCCTACGAGCAGTACTTC. Amino acids: CASSRTGPSYEQYF.

The chain is built from TRBV3-1 (or the pseudogene TRBV3-2) and TRBJ2-1; TRBD2 is a possible D gene (5 bases). V was trimmed by 2 bases and J by 0 bases, leaving 11 bases between them. The CDR3 is made up of 16 amino acids. Germline V gene data show CDR1 as LGHDT and CDR2 as YNNKEL (reference sequence). CDR3 region: CASSQPADLSYNEQFF. CDR3 nucleotide sequence: TGTGCCAGCAGCCAACCAGCGGACCTCTCCTACAATGAGCAGTTCTTC.

V and J are TRBV5-1 and TRBJ2-3, with a tentative D call TRBD2 (6 bases). CDR3 length equals 11 residues. The V end lost 1 base, the J end lost 9 bases, and 6 bases lay between the germline ends. Germline V CDR1 and CDR2: SGHRS, YFSETQ. The CDR3, as DNA: TGCGCCAGCAGCTTGAGCGGGACGCAGTATTTT. This encodes CASSLSGTQYF.

The chain carries TRBV18 and TRBJ1-2; D remains ambiguous. There are 13 residues in the CDR3. Germline V CDR1 and CDR2: KGHSH, LQKENI. Trimming shortened V by 3 bases and J by 8 bases, and 13 bases separated the two germline ends. The CDR3 protein is CASSPSDVRGYTF. The CDR3 region has the DNA TGTGCCAGCTCACCCAGCGATGTAAGGGGCTACACCTTC.

The chain combines TRBV4-3 with TRBJ2-3; D gene unclear. CDR3 length equals 13 residues. CDR1 is LGHNA, CDR2 YSLEER, per germline. The V gene lost 0 bases and the J gene lost 2 bases, with 3 bases spanning the gap. The CDR3 nucleotides are TGCGCCAGCAGCCAAGATTACACAGATACGCAGTATTTT. Its protein is CASSQDYTDTQYF.

V gene TRBV5-5 combines with J gene TRBJ2-1; 7 bases agree with TRBD1. Germline CDR1 is SGHKS and CDR2 is YYEKEE (reference sequence). CDR3 length: 14 residues. J gave up 4 bases and V 4 bases, and 5 bases lay outside the gene matches. CDR3 bases: TGTGCCAGCAGCCAAGCGACAGGGTACAATGAGCAGTTCTTC. As protein: CASSQATGYNEQFF.

This sequence joins TRBV29-1 and TRBJ2-2, with TRBD2 matching 11 bases. Germline V lookup: CDR1 SQVTM, CDR2 ANQGSEA. V was pared by 2 bases and J by 7 bases, with 3 bases of the junction left unmatched. The length of the CDR3 is 14 residues. For the CDR3, the DNA is TGCAGCGTTGAAATAGCGGGAGGGGTCGGGGAGCTGTTTTTT. Translation gives CSVEIAGGVGELFF.

V gene TRBV2 combines with J gene TRBJ2-4, with no clear D. Trimming took off 0 bases at V and 7 bases at J, with 16 bases between the two ends. Per germline, CDR1 SNHLY and CDR2 FYNNEI. This CDR3 spans 16 amino acids. In DNA, the CDR3 is TGTGCCAGCAGTGAAGCGCTAGGAGCTGCCGGGAACATTCAGTACTTC. Translated: CASSEALGAAGNIQYF. Variable domain in full (rest from reference TRBV2 and TRBJ2-4): EPEVTQTPSHQVTQMGQEVILRCVPISNHLYFYWYRQILGQKVEFLVSFYNNEISEKSEIFDDQFSVERPDGSNFTLKIRSTKLEDSAMYFCASSEALGAAGNIQYFGAGTRLSVL.

The chain joins TRBV12-3 or TRBV12-4 to TRBJ2-7, with a tentative D call TRBD2 (6 bases). V was clipped by 1 base and J by 4 bases, with 8 bases between them. This CDR3 has 13 residues. Here the CDR3 reads CASSLVEGYEQYF. The CDR3 DNA follows: TGTGCCAGCAGTTTAGTGGAGGGATACGAGCAGTACTTC.

This rearrangement joins TRBV4-3 to TRBJ1-6; 10 positions agree with TRBD1. The CDR3 runs 16 residues. Germline trimming cut 0 bases from V and 10 bases from J; bases unmatched to any gene: 6. Germline-derived CDR1 and CDR2 are LGHNA and YSLEER. CDR3 protein: CASSQDLGTGVSPLHF. The CDR3, as DNA: TGCGCCAGCAGCCAAGATCTGGGGACAGGGGTATCACCCCTCCACTTT.

J is TRBJ2-7 and V is TRBV3-1 (or the pseudogene TRBV3-2); 7 bases match TRBD1. CDR3 length: 13 residues. Germline CDR1 reads LGHDT; CDR2 reads YNNKEL (reference sequence). V lost 4 bases and J lost 5; bases outside the gene matches: 5. The CDR3, as DNA: TGTGCCAGCAGCCGAGCTACAGGGGACGAGCAGTACTTC. Translating gives CASSRATGDEQYF.

The V gene is TRBV28, the J gene TRBJ1-1; 7 nucleotides align to TRBD1. The V and J ends lost 5 bases and 1 base, in that order; junction bases with no gene match: 4. The germline gives CDR1 MDHEN, CDR2 SYDVKM. The CDR3 sequence is 14 residues long. CDR3 DNA: TGTGCCAGCAGTATAGGGACAGCGAACACTGAAGCTTTCTTT. It specifies CASSIGTANTEAFF. The full variable domain, with the rest looked up from reference TRBV28 and TRBJ1-1, is DVKVTQSSRYLVKRTGEKVFLECVQDMDHENMFWYRQDPGLGLRLIYFSYDVKMKEKGDIPEGYSVSREKKERFSLILESASTNQTSMYLCASSIGTANTEAFFGQGTRLTVV.

CDR3 sequence reads: CASSQGLTSPSGNTIYF. In nucleotides, the CDR3 is TGCGCCAGCAGCCAAGGTCTGACAAGCCCCTCTGGAAACACCATATATTTT. The J gene is TRBJ1-3, the V gene TRBV4-3; D is ambiguous. This CDR3 region has 17 residues. The V gene lost 1 base and the J gene lost 0 bases, with 13 bases spanning the gap. Germline CDR1 is LGHNA and CDR2 is YSLEER.

The chain is built from TRBV2 and TRBJ2-1; 10 nucleotides match TRBD2. Germline V gene sequence: CDR1 SNHLY, CDR2 FYNNEI. V lost 6 bases, J lost 4 bases, and 6 bases stayed unmatched. The CDR3 runs 15 residues. CDR3 region: CASRRTSGIYNEQFF. The CDR3 DNA reads as TGTGCCAGCAGAAGAACTAGCGGGATTTACAATGAGCAGTTCTTC. Complete variable domain (other parts from reference TRBV2 and TRBJ2-1): EPEVTQTPSHQVTQMGQEVILRCVPISNHLYFYWYRQILGQKVEFLVSFYNNEISEKSEIFDDQFSVERPDGSNFTLKIRSTKLEDSAMYFCASRRTSGIYNEQFFGPGTRLTVL.

The genes are TRBV5-4 and TRBJ2-1; 8 nucleotides align to TRBD1. This CDR3 comprises 15 residues. With 5 bases clipped from V and 2 bases from J, the junction kept 6 bases outside the gene matches. In germline, CDR1 is SGHNT, CDR2 YYREEE (reference sequence). The CDR3 is CASRAGTGTYNEQFF. DNA for the CDR3: TGTGCCAGCAGGGCCGGGACAGGAACCTACAATGAGCAGTTCTTC.

V gene TRBV7-2 combines with J gene TRBJ2-3; 9 bases are shared with TRBD2. The J segment lost 1 base and the V segment lost 4 bases, leaving 6 bases of the junction unmatched. The CDR3 is 16 residues long. CDR1 and CDR2 (germline): SGHTA, FQGNSA. This CDR3 is CASSSRRGGRTDTQYF. The DNA for the CDR3 is TGTGCCAGCAGCTCGAGGCGGGGGGGCCGCACAGATACGCAGTATTTT.